The source of this T cell receptor (beta chain) is a study of cytomegalovirus exposure and HLA in healthy donors. Findings and caveats of the study: A classifier reportedly called cytomegalovirus status with high sensitivity and specificity. What was likely a sequencing artifact was a cluster of highly shared sequence variants. Cytomegalovirus-associated status was assigned to about 160 TCR beta chains.

Concerning this clone itself: Its antigen is undetermined.

In germline, CDR1 is MNHNS, CDR2 SASEGT. V was pared by 2 bases and J by 0 bases, with 7 bases of the junction left unmatched. The CDR3 consists of 17 residues. PCR amplification relied on 60 Vbeta primers (plus 13 Jbeta primers). This table comes from immunoSEQ multiplex PCR, and its TCRdb copy is limited to in-frame clones, with some not included. This table holds 170,000 or so clones, approximately 81% found once. This sequence originates from a boy between 2 and 15 years old in good health and CMV-seronegative. The sample taken for sequencing was PBMCs. V gene TRBV6-1 combines with J gene TRBJ2-7; 10 bases align to TRBD2. The CDR3 sequence: CASSESRGTSVSYEQYF. The CDR3 DNA reads TGTGCCAGCAGTGAATCGCGGGGGACTAGCGTCTCCTACGAGCAGTACTTC.